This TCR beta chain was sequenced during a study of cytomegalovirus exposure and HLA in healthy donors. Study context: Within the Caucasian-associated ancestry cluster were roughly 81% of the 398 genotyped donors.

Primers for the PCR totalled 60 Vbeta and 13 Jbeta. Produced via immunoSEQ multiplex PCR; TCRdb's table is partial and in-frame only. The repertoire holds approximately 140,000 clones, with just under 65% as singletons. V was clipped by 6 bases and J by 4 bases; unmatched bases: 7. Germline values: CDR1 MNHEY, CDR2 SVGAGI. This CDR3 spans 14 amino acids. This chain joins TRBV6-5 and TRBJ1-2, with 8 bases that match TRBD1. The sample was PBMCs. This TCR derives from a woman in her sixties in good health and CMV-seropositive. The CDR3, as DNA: TGTGCCAGCAGCCCGAGGACAGGGTCCTATGGCTACACCTTC. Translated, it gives CASSPRTGSYGYTF.